This passage covers 9 T cell receptor beta chains from one sample sequenced in a study of technical replicates of blood from a handful of donors. Assay used: immunoSEQ multiplex PCR; TCRdb lists only in-frame clones, some missing. The sample includes more than 65,000 clones, 85% to 95% of them seen just once. The sample was T cells isolated from PBMCs. The receptors here all came from a human donor in good health.

This clone has only one observation. V is TRBV19 and J is TRBJ2-5; the match to TRBD1 covers 8 bases. This CDR3 is built from 13 residues. Germline V gene lookup returns CDR1 LNHDA and CDR2 SQIVND (reference sequence). The J segment lost 6 bases and the V segment lost 7 bases, leaving 7 bases of the junction unmatched. The DNA of the CDR3 is TGTGCCAGTACCCAGGGGGCCTGGAAGACCCAGTACTTC. This encodes CASTQGAWKTQYF.

The chain has TRBV28 and TRBJ2-5; maybe TRBD1 (6 bases). V was clipped by 5 bases and J by 4 bases, with 14 bases between them. The CDR3 contains 14 residues. CDR1 MDHEN and CDR2 SYDVKM come from the germline V gene. In nucleotides, the CDR3 is TGTGCCAGCAGTCCACAGGGCCTAGTAGAGACCCAGTACTTC. It codes for CASSPQGLVETQYF.

The chain combines TRBV7-9 with TRBJ2-3; D gene uncertain. V lost 5 bases to trimming and J lost 4 bases, with 13 bases between them. The CDR3 spans 14 residues. The germline V gene encodes CDR1 SEHNR and CDR2 FQNEAQ (reference sequence). DNA for the CDR3: TGTGCCAGCAGCCTTGCTAGTAGTCCAGATACGCAGTATTTT. This codes for CASSLASSPDTQYF.

The J gene is TRBJ2-7, the V gene TRBV20-1, with D unresolved. Between the trimmed V and J ends, which lost 6 bases and 6 bases, there was a span of 12 bases. The length of the CDR3 is 11 residues. Germline CDR1 DFQATT, CDR2 SNEGSKA (reference sequence). As DNA, the CDR3 is TGCAGTGCCATGAGTAGCTCCGAGCAGTACTTC. Translation: CSAMSSSEQYF.

The CDR3 protein is CASKKSGGLSNQPQHF. The CDR3 region has the DNA TGTGCCAGCAAAAAATCCGGGGGTTTAAGCAATCAGCCCCAGCATTTT. The rearrangement links TRBV2 to TRBJ1-5; D may be TRBD1 (5 bases). The CDR3 is 16 amino acids. V was trimmed by 7 bases and J by 1 base, leaving 17 bases between them. Germline V lookup: CDR1 SNHLY, CDR2 FYNNEI.

J is TRBJ1-2 and V is TRBV28, with 9 bases fitting TRBD1. Trimming cost V 2 bases and J 3 bases; bases outside gene matches: 7. This CDR3 comprises 16 residues. From germline, CDR1 is MDHEN and CDR2 SYDVKM. The CDR3 region is CASSLGGTGYDYGYTF. DNA for the CDR3: TGTGCCAGCAGTTTAGGAGGGACAGGGTATGACTATGGCTACACCTTC.

The chain couples TRBV5-1 to TRBJ2-7; no definite D call. Germline lookup yields CDR1 SGHRS and CDR2 YFSETQ. V was pared by 0 bases and J by 0 bases, with 7 bases between. CDR3 size: 14 residues. DNA for the CDR3: TGCGCCAGCAGCTTGGGCAGGTCCTCCTACGAGCAGTACTTC. Translated: CASSLGRSSYEQYF.

Note on this clone: Other DNA sequences in the sample encode the same CDR3. The rearrangement uses TRBV15 and TRBJ1-2; D might be TRBD1 (5 bases). The germline V gene has CDR1 LNHNV and CDR2 YYDKDF (reference sequence). V was shortened by 0 bases and J by 5 bases, with 7 bases between the two germline ends. This CDR3 is 13 amino acids long. The CDR3, as DNA: TGTGCCACCAGCAGAGATCGGGGGTATGGCTACACCTTC. As protein: CATSRDRGYGYTF.

The V and J genes are TRBV7-8 and TRBJ2-1; TRBD2 matches at 13 bases. CDR1 and CDR2 (germline): SGHVS, FQNEAQ. This CDR3 comprises 17 residues. Unmatched junction bases numbered 8, after V lost 1 base and J lost 8 bases. CDR3 coding DNA: TGTGCCAGCAGCTTAGAGGGACTAGCGGGACTTGGCGATGAGCAGTTCTTC. This sequence encodes CASSLEGLAGLGDEQFF.